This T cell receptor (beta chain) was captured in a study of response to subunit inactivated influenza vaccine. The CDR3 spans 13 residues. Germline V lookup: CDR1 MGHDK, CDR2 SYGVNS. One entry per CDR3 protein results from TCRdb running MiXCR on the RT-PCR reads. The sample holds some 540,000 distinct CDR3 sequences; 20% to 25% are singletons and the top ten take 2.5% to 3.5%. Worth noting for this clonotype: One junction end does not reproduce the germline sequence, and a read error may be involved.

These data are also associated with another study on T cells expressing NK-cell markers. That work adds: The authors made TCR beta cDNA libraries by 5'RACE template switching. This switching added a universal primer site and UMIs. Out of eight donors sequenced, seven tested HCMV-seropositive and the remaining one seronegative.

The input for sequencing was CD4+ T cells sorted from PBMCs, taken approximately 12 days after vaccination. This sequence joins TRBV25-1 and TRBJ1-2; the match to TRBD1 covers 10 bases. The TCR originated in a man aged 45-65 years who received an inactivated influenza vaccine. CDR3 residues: CASSLRDRGPLAF. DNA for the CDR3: TGTGCCAGCAGTCTCCGGGACAGGGGACCTCTCGCCTTC.